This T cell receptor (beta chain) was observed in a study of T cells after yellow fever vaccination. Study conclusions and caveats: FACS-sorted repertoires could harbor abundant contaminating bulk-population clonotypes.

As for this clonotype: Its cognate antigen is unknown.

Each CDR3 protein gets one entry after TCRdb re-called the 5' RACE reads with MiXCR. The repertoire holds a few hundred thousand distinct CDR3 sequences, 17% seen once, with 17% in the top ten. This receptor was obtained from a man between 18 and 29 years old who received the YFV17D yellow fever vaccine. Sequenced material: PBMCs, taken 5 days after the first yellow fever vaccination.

The CDR3 DNA follows: TGTGCCAGCAGCTTCCAGGGGGGGGGGAACAATGAGCAGTTCTTC. Translation gives CASSFQGGGNNEQFF. V gene TRBV5-8 combines with J gene TRBJ2-1; possibly TRBD1 or TRBD2 for D (7 bases each). Between the trimmed V and J ends, which lost 2 bases and 5 bases, there was a span of 14 bases. Germline lookup yields CDR1 SGHTS and CDR2 YDEGEE. The CDR3 covers 15 residues.